These 20 T cell receptor beta chains were sequenced from one sample in a study of CD8+ T cells in alopecia areata. RNA was isolated and reverse transcribed to cDNA, the sequencing template. The data were produced by immunoSEQ multiplex PCR, yet TCRdb's version contains in-frame clones alone and is incomplete. The data show around 190,000 clones, roughly 60% seen once. The treatment here: oral pan-JAK inhibitor, 5-10 mg twice daily. Specimen: CD4+ T cells sorted from blood, collected at week 24, from a patient treated with tofacitinib. The origin of the receptors is a human donor with alopecia areata.

J is TRBJ1-6 and V is TRBV9; no definite D call. Germline CDR1 is SGDLS and CDR2 is YYNGEE. Trimming removed 0 bases at V and 7 bases at J, with 11 bases between. This CDR3 contains 15 residues. CDR3: CASSVDVDTNSPLHF. DNA for the CDR3: TGTGCCAGCAGCGTAGACGTAGACACGAATTCACCCCTCCACTTT.

This clone was observed a single time. The chain combines TRBV28 with TRBJ2-7, with a tentative D call TRBD2 (5 bases). Per germline, CDR1 MDHEN and CDR2 SYDVKM. CDR3 length equals 16 residues. The V end lost 6 bases, the J end lost 3 bases, and 21 bases lay between the germline ends. For the CDR3, the DNA is TGTGCCAGCAGGGCCGGCCGGGTGGAGGTTGGCTACGAGCAGTACTTC. Encoded protein: CASRAGRVEVGYEQYF.

The V and J genes are TRBV30 and TRBJ1-2, with D maybe TRBD1 (5 bases). Germline lookup yields CDR1 GTSNPN and CDR2 SVGIG (reference sequence). The V end lost 2 bases, the J end lost 3 bases, and 10 bases lay between the germline ends. The CDR3 contains 13 residues. The CDR3 is CAWSSTGYYGYTF. CDR3 coding DNA: TGTGCCTGGAGTTCCACAGGATACTATGGCTACACCTTC.

This rearrangement joins TRBV20-1 to TRBJ2-1, with D maybe TRBD1 (6 bases). CDR1 is DFQATT, CDR2 SNEGSKA, per germline (reference sequence). The CDR3 extends over 10 amino acids. V gave up 6 bases and J gave up 10 bases, with 10 bases separating them. CDR3 nucleotides: TGCAGTGCGCTTGGGACAGAGCAGTTCTTC. Amino acids: CSALGTEQFF.

The chain combines TRBV6-1 with TRBJ1-6; D unclear. This CDR3 has 15 residues. Germline CDR1 and CDR2: MNHNS and SASEGT. With 2 bases removed from V and 3 bases from J, the gap between germline ends came to 8 bases. CDR3 sequence (DNA): TGTGCCAGCAGTGAAATACATGGCTATAATTCACCCCTCCACTTT. It is translated as CASSEIHGYNSPLHF.

This clone has only one observation. The J gene is TRBJ1-1, the V gene TRBV25-1; 10 nucleotides line up with TRBD1. The V gene's germline CDR1 is MGHDK and CDR2 SYGVNS. After removal of 8 bases from V and 7 bases from J, the junction contained 7 bases not matched to a gene. The CDR3 has 13 amino acids. This CDR3 is CASLDRGGGEAFF. The CDR3 region has the DNA TGTGCCAGCCTGGACAGGGGGGGTGGTGAAGCTTTCTTT. Full variable domain (rest looked up from reference TRBV25-1 and TRBJ1-1): EADIYQTPRYLVIGTGKKITLECSQTMGHDKMYWYQQDPGMELHLIHYSYGVNSTEKGDLSSESTVSRIRTEHFPLTLESARPSHTSQYLCASLDRGGGEAFFGQGTRLTVV.

This sequence joins TRBV7-2 and TRBJ2-3, with D possibly matching TRBD1 (5 bases). V was trimmed by 1 base and J by 4 bases, leaving 9 bases between them. The CDR3 consists of 14 residues. Germline-derived CDR1 and CDR2 are SGHTA and FQGNSA. As DNA, the CDR3 is TGTGCCAGCAGCTTAGTGCAGGGCCCAGATACGCAGTATTTT. Translation gives CASSLVQGPDTQYF.

This clone was picked up one time. In the same sample, other DNA sequences code for this CDR3. CDR3 sequence reads: CASSGDSNQPQHF. The DNA for the CDR3 is TGTGCCAGCAGTGGGGATAGCAATCAGCCCCAGCATTTT. The rearrangement uses TRBV2 and TRBJ1-5; D is uncertain. In germline, CDR1 is SNHLY, CDR2 FYNNEI. The CDR3 has 13 residues. The germline V and J ends were trimmed by 4 bases and 0 bases, with 4 bases remaining between them.

The chain links TRBV30 to TRBJ2-6; D gene uncertain. This CDR3 has 14 amino acids. Trimming removed 1 base at V and 0 bases at J, with 4 bases between. Per germline, CDR1 GTSNPN and CDR2 SVGIG (reference sequence). The CDR3 DNA reads as TGTGCCTGGAGTGCAAGCTCTGGGGCCAACGTCCTGACTTTC. Its translation is CAWSASSGANVLTF.

The chain uses TRBV6-6 and TRBJ2-7; no definite D call. Deletions cut 0 bases from V and 13 bases from J, with 10 bases between. Germline assignment: CDR1 MNHNY and CDR2 SVGAGI (reference sequence). The CDR3 loop spans 11 amino acids. The CDR3 nucleotides read TGTGCCAGCAGTTACTCCCTTGGATATTACTTC. It translates to CASSYSLGYYF.

The chain has TRBV5-1 and TRBJ2-3, with D tentatively TRBD1 (6 bases). Trimming cost V 0 bases and J 0 bases, with 11 bases left between them. There are 16 residues in the CDR3. The germline CDR1 and CDR2 sequences are SGHRS and YFSETQ. The CDR3 loop is CASSLGGQPSTDTQYF. In nucleotides, the CDR3 is TGCGCCAGCAGCTTGGGAGGACAGCCTAGCACAGATACGCAGTATTTT.

V is TRBV19 and J is TRBJ1-4; unclear D gene. The CDR3 has 15 amino acids. V dropped 6 bases and J dropped 4 bases, with 15 bases sitting between them. In germline, CDR1 is LNHDA, CDR2 SQIVND (reference sequence). The CDR3 DNA reads as TGTGCCAGTAGCAATCATCTAGGACTTAATGAAAAACTGTTTTTT. Protein sequence: CASSNHLGLNEKLFF.

The chain is built from TRBV19 and TRBJ2-1; possibly TRBD1 for D (5 bases). Germline V gives CDR1 LNHDA, CDR2 SQIVND (reference sequence). The CDR3 covers 15 residues. V lost 2 bases, J lost 6 bases, and 14 bases lay in between. CDR3 region: CASSINFQQGNEQFF. The CDR3 DNA reads TGTGCCAGTAGTATAAATTTCCAGCAGGGCAATGAGCAGTTCTTC.

The chain joins TRBV4-3 to TRBJ2-3; the match to TRBD1 covers 11 bases. CDR1 and CDR2 from the germline V gene are LGHNA and YSLEER. The CDR3 runs to 17 residues. The V gene end was trimmed by 6 bases and the J gene end by 2 bases; junction bases not matched to a gene: 10. The CDR3 region is CASSPTGTGGFTDTQYF. The DNA for the CDR3 is TGCGCCAGCAGTCCCACCGGGACAGGGGGTTTCACAGATACGCAGTATTTT.

In this sample, this clone turned up a few times. This chain uses TRBV9 with TRBJ2-7, with TRBD1 matching over 11 bases. CDR3 length: 14 amino acids. Germline lookup yields CDR1 SGDLS and CDR2 YYNGEE. V lost 4 bases and J lost 7; bases outside the gene matches: 7. The CDR3 DNA follows: TGTGCCAGCAGCCTAACGGGACAGGGGGGAGAGCAGTACTTC. It translates to CASSLTGQGGEQYF.

The chain links TRBV14 to TRBJ2-1; possibly TRBD1 or TRBD2 for D (6 bases each). The CDR3 contains 18 residues. Trimming removed 5 bases at V and 0 bases at J, with 20 bases between. Germline assignment: CDR1 SGHDN and CDR2 FVKESK. The CDR3 sequence: CASSVDSRGSGSYNEQFF. The CDR3 DNA follows: TGTGCCAGCAGCGTGGACAGTCGGGGGTCGGGCTCCTACAATGAGCAGTTCTTC.

The chain joins TRBV10-3 to TRBJ2-1; no clear D gene. Trimming shortened V by 4 bases and J by 5 bases, and 6 bases separated the two germline ends. The CDR3 runs 12 residues. Per the germline V gene, CDR1 is ENHRY and CDR2 is SYGVKD. The CDR3 protein is CAISGQHNEQFF. CDR3 bases: TGTGCCATCAGTGGGCAGCACAATGAGCAGTTCTTC.

This clone has more than one count but fewer than ten. This CDR3 is also generated by other DNA sequences in the sample. The CDR3, as DNA: TGCAGTGCTAGCGCGGAGACCCAGTACTTC. Translation gives CSASAETQYF. The chain couples TRBV20-1 to TRBJ2-5; D remains ambiguous. CDR1 is DFQATT and CDR2 is SNEGSKA in the germline V gene (reference sequence). This CDR3 contains 10 residues. The ends were cut back, 3 bases at V and 5 bases at J, with 4 bases in the middle.

The genes are TRBV30 and TRBJ1-2; D unclear. V dropped 2 bases and J dropped 4 bases, with 8 bases sitting between them. Germline V CDR1 and CDR2: GTSNPN, SVGIG (reference sequence). This CDR3 comprises 12 residues. This chain's CDR3 is CAWSPRTYGYTF. CDR3 sequence (DNA): TGTGCCTGGAGTCCTCGTACCTATGGCTACACCTTC.

J is TRBJ2-2 and V is TRBV5-6, with D hard to call. V was shortened by 2 bases and J by 9 bases, with 11 bases between the two germline ends. Germline V lookup: CDR1 SGHDT, CDR2 YYEEEE. The CDR3 is 13 amino acids. CDR3 amino acids: CASSFLWRRELFF. Here the CDR3 DNA reads TGTGCCAGCAGCTTTCTGTGGCGGCGGGAGCTGTTTTTT.